Following are 23 T cell receptor beta chains from one sample sequenced in a study of cytomegalovirus exposure and HLA in healthy donors. Measured with immunoSEQ multiplex PCR; TCRdb has only the in-frame clones, and not every one. The sample yields some 240,000 clones, approximately 84% seen once. The sample was PBMCs. Receptors were obtained from a woman in her thirties in good health and CMV-seropositive.

This clone was observed once. The chain joins TRBV19 to TRBJ2-6; 9 nucleotides match TRBD1. The V gene's germline CDR1 is LNHDA and CDR2 SQIVND (reference sequence). Trimming cost V 10 bases and J 4 bases; bases outside gene matches: 8. The CDR3 runs to 15 residues. CDR3 DNA sequence: TGTGCCACGAGGGACAGGGTGAGCGGGGCCAACGTCCTGACTTTC. Protein sequence: CATRDRVSGANVLTF.

The chain joins TRBV5-1 to TRBJ1-1; 8 bases line up with TRBD1. The CDR3 contains 15 residues. V shed 5 bases, J shed 2 bases, and the junction held 8 bases outside the gene matches. Germline V gives CDR1 SGHRS, CDR2 YFSETQ. This chain's CDR3 is CASRNKQGDNTEAFF. CDR3 bases: TGCGCCAGCAGGAATAAACAGGGGGATAACACTGAAGCTTTCTTT.

This rearrangement joins TRBV2 to TRBJ2-7; D is perhaps TRBD1 (7 bases). The CDR3 is made up of 17 amino acids. The germline CDR1 and CDR2 sequences are SNHLY and FYNNEI. Trimming shortened V by 2 bases and J by 5 bases, and 22 bases separated the two germline ends. CDR3 region: CASSEFSWRAGGNEQYF. As DNA, the CDR3 is TGTGCCAGCAGTGAATTTTCGTGGCGGGCAGGGGGGAACGAGCAGTACTTC.

The chain carries TRBV27 and TRBJ2-3, with a possible D match to TRBD2 (5 bases). Germline loops: CDR1 MNHEY, CDR2 SMNVEV (reference sequence). Trimming removed 6 bases from V and 6 bases from J, with 16 bases in between. The CDR3 is 14 amino acids. Here the CDR3 DNA reads TGTGCCAGCAGGGCCCTAGCCCTGGGGGATACGCAGTATTTT. It codes for CASRALALGDTQYF.

The sample holds one count of this clone. This chain joins TRBV6-1 and TRBJ2-1; D call uncertain. CDR1 is MNHNS, CDR2 SASEGT, per germline. The CDR3 totals 14 residues. V lost 1 base and J lost 4, with 8 bases in between. This CDR3 is CASSEVGQYNEQFF. The CDR3 DNA reads as TGTGCCAGCAGTGAAGTTGGCCAATACAATGAGCAGTTCTTC.

The chain combines TRBV29-1 with TRBJ1-1; possibly TRBD1 for D (6 bases). Trimming stripped 7 bases from V and 4 bases from J, with 16 bases between. CDR1 is SQVTM and CDR2 is ANQGSEA in the germline V gene. CDR3 size: 13 residues. The chain's CDR3 is CSGWEGGGTEAFF. The CDR3 DNA reads as TGCAGCGGATGGGAGGGGGGGGGCACTGAAGCTTTCTTT.

A single count supports this clone. The rearrangement links TRBV19 to TRBJ1-1; D is unresolved. The germline V and J ends were trimmed by 6 bases and 0 bases, with 26 bases remaining between them. The CDR3 spans 19 residues. Germline V CDR1 and CDR2: LNHDA, SQIVND (reference sequence). CDR3 sequence: CASSPRPLGTYDMNTEAFF. Here the CDR3 DNA reads TGTGCCAGTAGCCCTAGGCCACTAGGTACCTATGACATGAACACTGAAGCTTTCTTT.

This clone was picked up a small number of times. The J gene is TRBJ1-5, the V gene TRBV27, with D maybe TRBD1 (5 bases). V was trimmed by 0 bases and J by 4 bases, leaving 13 bases between them. This CDR3 has 16 amino acids. Germline assignment: CDR1 MNHEY and CDR2 SMNVEV (reference sequence). CDR3 sequence: CASSLSGAALNQPQHF. CDR3 in DNA: TGTGCCAGCAGTTTATCTGGGGCAGCACTAAATCAGCCCCAGCATTTT.

The gene calls are TRBV19 and TRBJ2-7; 8 bases are a match to TRBD2. The CDR3 spans 15 residues. CDR1 LNHDA and CDR2 SQIVND come from the germline V gene (reference sequence). V was pared by 5 bases and J by 0 bases, with 6 bases of the junction left unmatched. CDR3 in amino acids: CASSGRSGGSYEQYF. CDR3 coding DNA: TGTGCCAGTAGTGGGCGGAGCGGGGGCTCCTACGAGCAGTACTTC. The entire variable domain, with the rest obtained from reference TRBV19 and TRBJ2-7, is as follows: DGGITQSPKYLFRKEGQNVTLSCEQNLNHDAMYWYRQDPGQGLRLIYYSQIVNDFQKGDIAEGYSVSREKKESFPLTVTSAQKNPTAFYLCASSGRSGGSYEQYFGPGTRLTVT.

The V call is TRBV13, the J call TRBJ2-7, with 7 bases matching TRBD2. Germline loops: CDR1 PRHDT, CDR2 FYEKMQ (reference sequence). The CDR3 has 14 residues. V was clipped by 2 bases and J by 4 bases; unmatched bases: 5. CDR3: CASSLTSDRYEQYF. In nucleotides, the CDR3 is TGTGCCAGCAGCTTAACTAGCGACCGATACGAGCAGTACTTC.

This clone was seen a single time. The V and J genes are TRBV2 and TRBJ2-1; 13 positions agree with TRBD2. V lost 4 bases, J lost 4 bases, and 13 bases stayed unmatched. CDR1 and CDR2 from the germline V gene are SNHLY and FYNNEI. There are 19 residues in the CDR3. The CDR3 nucleotides are TGTGCCAGCAGTGTTGAATTGAGGACTAGCGGGAGAGCTTACAATGAGCAGTTCTTC. Residues: CASSVELRTSGRAYNEQFF.

The gene calls are TRBV5-1 and TRBJ1-1; D gene unclear. This CDR3 comprises 14 residues. Germline V CDR1 and CDR2: SGHRS, YFSETQ. The V end was cut by 1 base, the J end by 1 base, with 8 bases between. For the CDR3, the DNA is TGCGCCAGCAGCTTGTTCGGTTCGAACACTGAAGCTTTCTTT. It encodes CASSLFGSNTEAFF.

J is TRBJ2-1 and V is TRBV19, with a weak D call TRBD2 (6 bases). The CDR3 sequence is 15 residues long. Trimming left V 5 bases short and J 0 bases short, with 11 bases between. Germline V CDR1 and CDR2: LNHDA, SQIVND (reference sequence). In DNA, the CDR3 is TGTGCCAGTAGTTCGCTAGCGAGCTCCTACAATGAGCAGTTCTTC. Its protein product is CASSSLASSYNEQFF.

The chain carries TRBV6-5 and TRBJ2-3, with TRBD1 as a possible D gene (5 bases). V shed 1 base and J shed 1 base, with 6 bases lying between them. The CDR3 covers 14 residues. Germline V gene lookup returns CDR1 MNHEY and CDR2 SVGAGI. Written as DNA, the CDR3 is TGTGCCAGCAGTTACTGGGGCCGCACAGATACGCAGTATTTT. Encoded protein: CASSYWGRTDTQYF.

The chain couples TRBV30 to TRBJ1-2, with 7 bases that match TRBD1. Trimming cost V 2 bases and J 4 bases; bases outside gene matches: 10. Looked up from germline, CDR1 is GTSNPN and CDR2 is SVGIG (reference sequence). There are 15 residues in the CDR3. CDR3 nucleotides: TGTGCCTGGAGTCTGGCAGGGGGGTTTAGCTATGGCTACACCTTC. Encoded protein: CAWSLAGGFSYGYTF.

The chain combines TRBV27 with TRBJ1-5; 8 positions agree with TRBD1. The CDR3 covers 14 residues. J was trimmed by 9 bases and V by 6 bases; bases with no gene match: 10. Germline V gene data show CDR1 as MNHEY and CDR2 as SMNVEV (reference sequence). The CDR3 region is CASSPGTGRRPQHF. Written as DNA, the CDR3 is TGTGCCAGCAGCCCCGGGACAGGACGACGGCCCCAGCATTTT.

This chain uses TRBV11-2 with TRBJ2-5; D may be TRBD1 (5 bases). The V gene's germline CDR1 is SGHAT and CDR2 FQNNGV. The CDR3 is made up of 13 amino acids. Trimming took 2 bases from V and 5 from J, leaving 9 bases between them. CDR3 loop: CASSLPGMETQYF. The CDR3 coding sequence is TGTGCCAGCAGCTTACCAGGGATGGAGACCCAGTACTTC.

The genes are TRBV28 and TRBJ2-1; 10 bases are shared with TRBD2. Germline V gene data show CDR1 as MDHEN and CDR2 as SYDVKM. CDR3 length: 15 amino acids. V was clipped by 6 bases and J by 11 bases; unmatched bases: 13. The CDR3 DNA reads as TGTGCCAGCAGATTTTGGACTAGCGGTATTATGCAGCAGTTCTTC. It is translated as CASRFWTSGIMQQFF.

This rearrangement joins TRBV15 to TRBJ2-2, with 11 bases lining up with TRBD1. V shed 8 bases, J shed 7 bases, and the junction held 6 bases outside the gene matches. The germline V gene has CDR1 LNHNV and CDR2 YYDKDF (reference sequence). This CDR3 spans 14 amino acids. CDR3 in amino acids: CATRRTGGNGELFF. The CDR3 DNA reads as TGTGCCACCCGAAGGACAGGGGGCAACGGGGAGCTGTTTTTT.

As regards this clone: One end of the junction fails to match germline, which may point to a read error. The genes are TRBV5-1 and TRBJ1-2; TRBD1 aligns across 8 bases. This CDR3 contains 12 residues. Germline CDR1 and CDR2: SGHRS and YFSETQ. CDR3 amino acids: CASSLGQGEPDF. CDR3 bases: TGCGCCAGCAGCTTAGGACAGGGAGAACCCGATTTC.

This chain uses TRBV7-6 with TRBJ2-2; D might be TRBD2 (6 bases). Germline V gene sequence: CDR1 SGHVS, CDR2 FNYEAQ. CDR3 size: 17 residues. Trimming left V 5 bases short and J 0 bases short, with 16 bases between. CDR3 in amino acids: CASSAGTLRSNTGELFF. The CDR3 DNA follows: TGTGCCAGCAGCGCCGGGACTCTCAGATCGAACACCGGGGAGCTGTTTTTT.

The CDR3 bases are TGTGCCAGCAAGCAGGGCACTGAAGCTTTCTTT. It codes for CASKQGTEAFF. The chain recombines TRBV27 with TRBJ1-1; possible D gene TRBD1, 5 bases. From germline, CDR1 is MNHEY and CDR2 SMNVEV (reference sequence). The ends were cut back, 7 bases at V and 4 bases at J, with 7 bases in the middle. This CDR3 contains 11 residues.

The chain couples TRBV11-2 to TRBJ1-5; D is unclear. CDR3 length: 13 residues. Trimming removed 4 bases at V and 5 bases at J, with 9 bases between. Germline CDR1 is SGHAT and CDR2 is FQNNGV. In DNA form, the CDR3 reads TGTGCCAGCAGCTCCCGCGGATATCAGCCCCAGCATTTT. Translation gives CASSSRGYQPQHF.